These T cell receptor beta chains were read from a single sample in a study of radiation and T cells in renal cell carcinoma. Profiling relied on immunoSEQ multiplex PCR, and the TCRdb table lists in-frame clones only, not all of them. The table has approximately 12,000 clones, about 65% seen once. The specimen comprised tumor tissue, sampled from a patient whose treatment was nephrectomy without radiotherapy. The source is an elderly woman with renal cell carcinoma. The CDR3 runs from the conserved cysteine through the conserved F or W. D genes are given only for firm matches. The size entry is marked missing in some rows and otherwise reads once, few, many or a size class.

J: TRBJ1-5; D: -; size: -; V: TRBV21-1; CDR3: CASSKIRKEVSQHF; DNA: TGTGCCAGCAGCAAAATACGGAAGGAGGTGTCCCAGCATTTT
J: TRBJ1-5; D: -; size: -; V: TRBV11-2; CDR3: CASSLVSGSNQPQHF; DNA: TGTGCCAGCAGCTTAGTATCCGGTAGCAATCAGCCCCAGCATTTT
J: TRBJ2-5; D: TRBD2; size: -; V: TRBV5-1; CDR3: CASSLEGSGGVTQETQYF; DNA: TGCGCCAGCAGCTTGGAGGGTAGCGGGGGCGTCACCCAAGAGACCCAGTACTTC
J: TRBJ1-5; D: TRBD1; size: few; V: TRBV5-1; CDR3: CASSLEAGGQPQHF; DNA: TGCGCCAGCAGCTTGGAGGCAGGGGGTCAGCCCCAGCATTTT
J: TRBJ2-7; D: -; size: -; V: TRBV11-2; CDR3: CASSLGWRGREQYF; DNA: TGTGCCAGCAGCTTAGGTTGGAGGGGGCGAGAGCAGTACTTC
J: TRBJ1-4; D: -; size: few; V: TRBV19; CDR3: CASSRHEKLFF; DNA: TGTGCCAGTAGTAGACACGAAAAACTGTTTTTT
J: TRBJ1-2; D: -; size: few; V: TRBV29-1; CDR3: CSATTRQGAYGYTF; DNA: TGCAGCGCCACCACCCGGCAGGGCGCCTATGGCTACACCTTC
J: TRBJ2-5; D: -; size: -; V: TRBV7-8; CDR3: CASTRTRIQETQYF; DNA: TGTGCCAGCACCCGCACCAGAATCCAAGAGACCCAGTACTTC
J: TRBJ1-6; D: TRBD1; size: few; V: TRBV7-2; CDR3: CASSPDRGNSPLHF; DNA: TGTGCCAGCAGCCCCGACAGGGGGAATTCACCCCTCCACTTT
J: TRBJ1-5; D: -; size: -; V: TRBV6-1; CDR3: CASSEVGNQPQHF; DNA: TGTGCCAGCAGTGAAGTCGGGAATCAGCCCCAGCATTTT
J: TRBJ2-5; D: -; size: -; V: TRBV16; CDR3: CASSPTVQETQYF; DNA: TGTGCCAGCAGCCCCACGGTCCAAGAGACCCAGTACTTC
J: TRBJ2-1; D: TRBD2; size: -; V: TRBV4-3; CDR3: CASSQAWRGGRNEQFF; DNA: TGCGCCAGCAGCCAAGCGTGGCGGGGGGGCCGGAATGAGCAGTTCTTC
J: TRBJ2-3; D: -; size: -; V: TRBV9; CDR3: CASNRDFTDTQYF; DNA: TGTGCCAGCAACCGGGACTTCACAGATACGCAGTATTTT
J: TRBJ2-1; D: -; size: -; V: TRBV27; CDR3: CASSLSGQIYNEQFF; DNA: TGTGCCAGCAGTTTATCAGGACAGATCTACAATGAGCAGTTCTTC
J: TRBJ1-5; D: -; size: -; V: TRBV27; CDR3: CASRGGANNQPQHF; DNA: TGTGCCAGCAGGGGGGGCGCAAACAATCAGCCCCAGCATTTT
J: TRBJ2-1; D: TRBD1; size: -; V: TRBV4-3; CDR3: CASSHHGTGDLNEQFF; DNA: TGCGCCAGCAGCCACCATGGGACAGGGGATTTGAATGAGCAGTTCTTC
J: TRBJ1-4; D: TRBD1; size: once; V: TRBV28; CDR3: CASSILQGNEKLFF; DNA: TGTGCCAGCAGTATCCTACAGGGGAATGAAAAACTGTTTTTT
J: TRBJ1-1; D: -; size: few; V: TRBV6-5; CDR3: CASSRQNTEAFF; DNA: TGTGCCAGCAGTAGACAGAACACTGAAGCTTTCTTT
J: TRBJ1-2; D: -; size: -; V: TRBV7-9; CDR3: CASSLAVGRAFGYTF; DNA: TGTGCCAGCAGCTTAGCGGTGGGACGGGCATTTGGCTACACCTTC
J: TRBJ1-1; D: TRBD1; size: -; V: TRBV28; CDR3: CASSSHLRQGLDGAFF; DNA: TGTGCCAGCAGTTCCCACCTCCGACAGGGCCTGGATGGGGCTTTCTTT
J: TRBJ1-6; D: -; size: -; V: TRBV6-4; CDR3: CASSDLGWGNSPLHF; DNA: TGTGCCAGCAGTGACCTCGGGTGGGGTAATTCACCCCTCCACTTT
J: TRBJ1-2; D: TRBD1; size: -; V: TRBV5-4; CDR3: CASSLTTPDRGYGYTF; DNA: TGTGCCAGCAGCCTAACCACCCCGGACAGGGGCTATGGCTACACCTTC
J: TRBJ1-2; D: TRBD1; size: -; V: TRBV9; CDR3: CASSGFGGQGYGYTF; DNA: TGTGCCAGCAGCGGGTTTGGGGGACAGGGGTATGGCTACACCTTC
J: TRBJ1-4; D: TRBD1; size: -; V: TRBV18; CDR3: CASSGETGTEIWKLFF; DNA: TGTGCCAGCTCGGGCGAAACGGGGACAGAGATATGGAAACTGTTTTTT
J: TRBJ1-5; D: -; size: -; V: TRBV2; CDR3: CASAGGQWRPQHF; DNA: TGTGCCAGCGCCGGAGGGCAGTGGCGGCCCCAGCATTTT
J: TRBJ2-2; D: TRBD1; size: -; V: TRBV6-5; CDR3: CASSLQGAGGELFF; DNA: TGTGCCAGCAGTTTACAGGGGGCCGGCGGGGAGCTGTTTTTT
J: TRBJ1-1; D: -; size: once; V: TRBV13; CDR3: CASSSESEAFF; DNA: TGTGCCAGCAGCTCCGAATCTGAAGCTTTCTTT
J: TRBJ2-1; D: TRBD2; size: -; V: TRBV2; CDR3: CASSTSGNRYNEQFF; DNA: TGTGCCAGCAGTACTAGCGGGAATAGATACAATGAGCAGTTCTTC
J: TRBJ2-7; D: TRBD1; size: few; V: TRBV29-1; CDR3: CSCTGGDYEQYF; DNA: TGCAGCTGTACAGGGGGAGACTACGAGCAGTACTTC
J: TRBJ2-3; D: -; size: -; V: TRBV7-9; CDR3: CASRIGPTDTQYF; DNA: TGTGCCAGCAGGATTGGCCCCACAGATACGCAGTATTTT
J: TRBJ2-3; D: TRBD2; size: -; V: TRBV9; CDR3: CASSVGTRGVSTDTQYF; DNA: TGTGCCAGCAGCGTAGGAACTCGGGGGGTGAGCACAGATACGCAGTATTTT
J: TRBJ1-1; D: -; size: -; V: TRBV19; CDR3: CASIPGPNRANTEAFF; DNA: TGTGCCAGTATCCCCGGCCCAAACAGGGCAAACACTGAAGCTTTCTTT
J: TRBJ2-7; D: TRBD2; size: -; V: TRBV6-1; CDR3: CASSTSGSYSYEQYF; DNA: TGTGCCAGCAGTACTAGCGGTTCCTACTCCTACGAGCAGTACTTC
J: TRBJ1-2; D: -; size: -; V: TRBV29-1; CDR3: CSVGDSVGYTF; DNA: TGCAGCGTTGGGGACTCCGTAGGCTACACCTTC
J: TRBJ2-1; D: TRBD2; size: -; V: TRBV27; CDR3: CASSHSGGNNNEQFF; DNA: TGTGCCAGCAGTCATAGCGGGGGGAATAACAATGAGCAGTTCTTC
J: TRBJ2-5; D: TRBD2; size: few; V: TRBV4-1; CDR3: CASSQGGGSPTQYF; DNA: TGCGCCAGCAGCCAAGGGGGGGGGAGTCCGACCCAGTACTTC
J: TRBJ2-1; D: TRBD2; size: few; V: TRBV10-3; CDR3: CAISGGTSGGAVHEQFF; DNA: TGTGCCATCAGTGGCGGGACTAGCGGGGGGGCCGTCCATGAGCAGTTCTTC
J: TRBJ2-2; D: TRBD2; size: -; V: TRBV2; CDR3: CASIRGGMNTGELFF; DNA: TGTGCCAGCATAAGGGGAGGGATGAACACCGGGGAGCTGTTTTTT
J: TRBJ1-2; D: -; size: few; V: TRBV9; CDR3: CASSGMGAGLYGYTF; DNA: TGTGCCAGCAGCGGGATGGGTGCCGGTTTGTATGGCTACACCTTC
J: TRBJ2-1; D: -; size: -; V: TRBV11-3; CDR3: CASSLGWDNEQFF; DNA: TGTGCCAGCAGCTTAGGCTGGGATAATGAGCAGTTCTTC
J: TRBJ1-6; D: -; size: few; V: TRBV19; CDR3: CASSIGRTYSPLHF; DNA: TGTGCCAGTAGTATTGGCCGGACGTATTCACCCCTCCACTTT
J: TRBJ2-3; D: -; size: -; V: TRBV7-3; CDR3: CASSLQPAGGDTQYF; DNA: TGTGCCAGCAGCTTACAACCCGCCGGGGGTGATACGCAGTATTTT
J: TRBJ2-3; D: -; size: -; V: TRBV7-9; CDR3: CASSLVLSKSTDTQYF; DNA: TGTGCCAGCAGCTTAGTATTAAGTAAAAGCACAGATACGCAGTATTTT
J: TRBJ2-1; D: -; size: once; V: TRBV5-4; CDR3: CASSLVIGGRNEQFF; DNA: TGTGCCAGCAGCTTGGTTATAGGAGGACGGAATGAGCAGTTCTTC
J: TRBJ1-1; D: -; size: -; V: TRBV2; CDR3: CASRPYAMGTEAFF; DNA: TGTGCCAGCAGACCTTATGCAATGGGGACTGAAGCTTTCTTT
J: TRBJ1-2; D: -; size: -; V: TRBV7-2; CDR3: CASSLRPGGRRDYGYTF; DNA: TGTGCCAGCAGCTTACGCCCGGGGGGACGCCGGGACTATGGCTACACCTTC
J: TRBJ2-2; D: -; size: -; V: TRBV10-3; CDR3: CAIGDSRTGELFF; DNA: TGTGCCATCGGCGACAGCCGTACCGGGGAGCTGTTTTTT
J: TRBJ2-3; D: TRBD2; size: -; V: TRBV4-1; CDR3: CASSQSGTSGGATDTQYF; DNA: TGCGCCAGCAGCCAATCCGGGACTAGCGGGGGGGCGACAGATACGCAGTATTTT
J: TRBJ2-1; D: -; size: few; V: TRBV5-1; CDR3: CASSLLILRNEQFF; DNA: TGCGCCAGCAGCTTGCTGATTCTACGAAATGAGCAGTTCTTC
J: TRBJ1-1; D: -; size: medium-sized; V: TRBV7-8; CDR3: CASSLYRNTEAFF; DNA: TGTGCCAGCAGCTTATATAGGAACACTGAAGCTTTCTTT
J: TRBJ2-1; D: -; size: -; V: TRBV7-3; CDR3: CASSLYGAYNEQFF; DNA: TGTGCCAGCAGCTTATACGGGGCCTACAATGAGCAGTTCTTC
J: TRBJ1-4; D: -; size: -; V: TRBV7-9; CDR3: CASSLYSRAGQKLFF; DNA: TGTGCCAGCAGCTTATATAGCAGGGCAGGTCAAAAACTGTTTTTT
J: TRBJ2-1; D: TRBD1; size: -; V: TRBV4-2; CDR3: CASSQVRGHYNEQFF; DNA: TGTGCCAGCAGCCAAGTCAGGGGGCACTACAATGAGCAGTTCTTC
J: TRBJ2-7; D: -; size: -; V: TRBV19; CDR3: CASRPQGRLDEQYF; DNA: TGTGCCAGTCGACCCCAGGGTCGACTGGACGAGCAGTACTTC
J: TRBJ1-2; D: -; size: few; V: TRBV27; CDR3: CASSFSHWGSYGYTF; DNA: TGTGCCAGCAGTTTTTCCCATTGGGGCTCATATGGCTACACCTTC
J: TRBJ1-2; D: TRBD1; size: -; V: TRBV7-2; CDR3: CASSLALGGVGYTF; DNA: TGTGCCAGCAGCTTAGCTCTAGGGGGCGTTGGCTACACCTTC
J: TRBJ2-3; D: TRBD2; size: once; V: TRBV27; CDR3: CASSIHGLAGGDTQYF; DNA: TGTGCCAGCAGTATCCACGGACTAGCGGGGGGTGATACGCAGTATTTT
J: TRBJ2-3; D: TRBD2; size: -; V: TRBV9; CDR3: CASSVGLAPTDTQYF; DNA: TGTGCCAGCAGCGTCGGACTAGCGCCCACAGATACGCAGTATTTT
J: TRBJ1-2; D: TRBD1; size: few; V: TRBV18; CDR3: CASSPGQGGYGYTF; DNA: TGTGCCAGCTCACCGGGACAGGGTGGATATGGCTACACCTTC